This record looks at one T cell receptor (beta chain) sequence and its context. Its antigen has not been determined. Qualities for individual bases were not recorded, and no much larger clone is one base off. The data derive from a study of identical twins (dated by TCRdb to the mid-2010s). In the study overall: To test whether fetal clonotypes persist, this study deep-sequenced TCR alpha and beta repertoires from monozygotic twins, from unrelated adults of various ages, and from cord blood. To rule out contamination, replicate twin experiments were performed at different times with different library preparation protocols.

Libraries were prepared through 5' RACE. Sequencing was performed on an Illumina HiSeq 2000. A universal primer binding site was introduced by template switching, and a unique molecular identifier was present in the final cDNA, enabling accurate counting of TCR cDNA molecules. First-strand cDNA for TCR alpha and beta chains was synthesized from specific primers in the conserved constant-segment region. To control for contamination, every cDNA library was double barcoded, receiving both a SMART-Mk sample barcode and Illumina barcodes. Two successive PCR steps introduced TruSeq adapter sequences along with Illumina sample barcodes. The TCR alpha and beta cDNA libraries were sequenced on the Illumina HiSeq platform using custom primers. Concerning the study's data processing: MiGEC processed the raw reads to extract unique molecular identifiers, while MiXCR was used to determine the CDR3 positions. Recombination models were inferred per individual with the repgenHMM and IGoR tools using an EM algorithm. The tcR package in R was used for shared clonotype analysis, with sharing normalized by the product of cloneset sizes. To study raw recombination without the effects of thymic and clonal selection, out-of-frame nonproductive sequences were analyzed. TCRdb reprocessed the public reads (quality trimming at Q25 with fastp, clone calling with MiXCR) and kept in-frame beta chains. Merged by CDR3 protein, the rows form single entries marked with the most common genes and DNA. The V and J calls here are based on TCRdb, not the publication. A total of 310,000 or so distinct CDR3 sequences appear in this sample, roughly 8.6% of them only once. The ten most abundant clones make up approximately 7% of the sample.

For CDR1 and CDR2, the germline V gene (reference sequence) lists SEHNR and FQNEAQ. Compared with germline, V lacks 4 bases and J lacks 2 bases; bases without a gene match: 5. The CDR3 sequence holds 16 residues, the cysteine and phenylalanine included. Solely the CDR3 DNA is kept, with 48 bases framed from the first base. Every donor in the study was a healthy Caucasian. The twin cohort comprised three pairs of female monozygotic twins, all aged about 18 to 29 years. Positive isolation kits from Invitrogen were used to isolate CD4+ and CD8+ T cell populations. Summary of the overall study and its limitations: Fewer insertions were carried by abundant cord blood beta clonotypes; a weaker similar trend was observed in young adult naive repertoires, while no such trend was observed in memory repertoires. In monozygotic twins, out-of-frame TCR alpha sharing was systematically underestimated by recombination models, although the models agreed with sharing between unrelated individuals. A weaker excess of twin sharing was found in beta out-of-frame sequences because the signal-to-noise ratio was lowered by fewer shared sequences. Out-of-frame TCR alpha sequences shared between twins showed an excess of low generation-probability sequences compared with coincidental sharing between unrelated individuals. Zero-insertion analyses could be partly confounded by invariant T cells such as MAIT and iNKT, although diverse VJ usage argued against such confounding for most clonotypes. Because the same donors could not be followed over many years, conclusions were based on cross-sectional statistical analysis.

The sample was also linked to a second study, of yellow fever vaccine responses in identical twins. As the second publication notes: According to the authors, the vaccine-induced T cell response in identical twins seemed to be partly convergent and partly specific to each individual. The study precisely tracked vaccine-responding T cell clones in identical twins.

The chain was built from TRBV7-9 and TRBJ2-3; 11 central bases correspond to TRBD1. The sample comprised CD8+ T cells sorted from blood. The TCR comes from a woman aged 18-29 years in good health. The CDR3 amino acid sequence is: CASSSDRGRNTDTQYF. The DNA reads as follows: TGTGCCAGCAGCTCGGACAGGGGGCGGAACACAGATACGCAGTATTTT.